What follows are 31 T cell receptor beta chains derived from one specimen sequenced in a study of identical twins' blood T cells. TCRdb re-called the 5' RACE reads with MiXCR, one entry per CDR3 protein. This sample has 350,000 to 400,000 distinct CDR3 sequences, with 28% found just once. Sequenced: PBMCs. The origin of the receptors is a woman aged 18-55 years in good health.

The chain combines TRBV6-1 with TRBJ1-4, with D possibly matching TRBD1 (5 bases). Germline CDR1 MNHNS, CDR2 SASEGT. CDR3 length: 14 amino acids. Trimming cost V 2 bases and J 5 bases, with 9 bases left between them. CDR3 sequence: CASSEPGRNEKLFF. The CDR3 coding sequence is TGTGCCAGCAGTGAACCAGGGAGGAATGAAAAACTGTTTTTT.

The V call is TRBV27, the J call TRBJ1-2; weak D call: TRBD1 (5 bases). The germline V gene encodes CDR1 MNHEY and CDR2 SMNVEV (reference sequence). Trimming took off 3 bases at V and 9 bases at J, with 17 bases between the two ends. The CDR3 contains 14 residues. Here the CDR3 DNA reads TGTGCCAGCAGTTTGGACTCAGGGCACAGGAGCTACACCTTC. The encoded protein is CASSLDSGHRSYTF.

The J gene is TRBJ2-2, the V gene TRBV6-5, with D tentatively TRBD1 (5 bases). Germline V gene data show CDR1 as MNHEY and CDR2 as SVGAGI. With 4 bases removed from V and 7 bases from J, the gap between germline ends came to 10 bases. The CDR3 spans 13 residues. CDR3 bases: TGTGCCAGCAGTTCAGGGTTTAGCGGGGAGCTGTTTTTT. It yields the protein CASSSGFSGELFF.

Here the CDR3 reads CASSLWYFGGTNEKLFF. Written as DNA, the CDR3 is TGCGCCAGCAGCTTGTGGTACTTCGGGGGCACTAATGAAAAACTGTTTTTT. This chain joins TRBV5-1 and TRBJ1-4, with D perhaps TRBD1 (6 bases). V lost 1 base and J 2 bases, leaving 15 bases between the germline ends. CDR3 length equals 17 residues. In germline, CDR1 is SGHRS, CDR2 YFSETQ.

The rearrangement joins TRBV11-2 to TRBJ1-6, with D unclear. V was cut by 11 bases and J by 4 bases, with 12 bases left in between. CDR1 SGHAT and CDR2 FQNNGV come from the germline V gene. This CDR3 region has 13 residues. CDR3 DNA: TGTGCCGGCATCCCACTATATAATTCACCCCTCCACTTT. Residues: CAGIPLYNSPLHF.

This clonotype was found a few times. V gene TRBV29-1 combines with J gene TRBJ2-7, with no clear D. Germline CDR1 is SQVTM and CDR2 is ANQGSEA. V dropped 1 base and J dropped 1 base, with 8 bases sitting between them. The CDR3 covers 13 residues. The DNA of the CDR3 is TGCAGCGTTGAAGGTAGTAATTCCTACGAGCAGTACTTC. Translated, it gives CSVEGSNSYEQYF.

This clonotype was seen more than once but under ten times. V usage is TRBV3-1 and J usage is TRBJ2-2, with D perhaps assigned TRBD1 or TRBD2 (5 bases each). V lost 4 bases to trimming and J lost 6 bases, with 24 bases between them. Per the germline V gene, CDR1 is LGHDT and CDR2 is YNNKEL (reference sequence). The CDR3 loop spans 18 amino acids. Here the CDR3 reads CASSPELLRGTRAGELFF. The DNA for the CDR3 is TGTGCCAGCAGCCCAGAGCTTTTGAGGGGCACAAGGGCCGGGGAGCTGTTTTTT.

This clonotype was detected only a few times. The chain recombines TRBV29-1 with TRBJ2-2; D could derive from TRBD1 or TRBD2 (5 bases each). Per germline, CDR1 SQVTM and CDR2 ANQGSEA. V dropped 6 bases and J dropped 2 bases, with 13 bases sitting between them. This CDR3 is built from 14 residues. The CDR3 spells CSVPGRPNTGELFF. In DNA, the CDR3 is TGCAGCGTACCGGGACGGCCTAACACCGGGGAGCTGTTTTTT.

This clonotype was observed a few times. V usage is TRBV6-1 and J usage is TRBJ1-5, with D hard to call. V shed 4 bases and J shed 4 bases, with 8 bases lying between them. The CDR3 has 13 amino acids. The germline V gene encodes CDR1 MNHNS and CDR2 SASEGT. The CDR3 sequence: CASSVQRNQPQHF. In DNA, the CDR3 is TGTGCCAGCAGTGTACAAAGAAATCAGCCCCAGCATTTT.

This clonotype has a handful of counts. This sequence joins TRBV7-9 and TRBJ1-2; D remains ambiguous. CDR3 size: 15 residues. Per germline, CDR1 SEHNR and CDR2 FQNEAQ (reference sequence). The germline V and J ends were trimmed by 5 bases and 2 bases, with 15 bases remaining between them. The CDR3 region has the DNA TGTGCCAGCAGCCCCCCGTTGCAGTCAAACTATGGCTACACCTTC. This codes for CASSPPLQSNYGYTF.

This clonotype was detected only a few times. The chain employs TRBV10-3 and TRBJ1-5; 7 bases agree with TRBD1. Losses at the gene ends were 10 bases for V and 6 bases for J; bases not matched to a gene: 9. The CDR3 runs 13 residues. Germline assignment: CDR1 ENHRY and CDR2 SYGVKD. In DNA, the CDR3 is TGTGCCACGGCGACAGGGATTAGTCAGCCCCAGCATTTT. Its translation: CATATGISQPQHF.

Comments on this clonotype: At one end, the junction sequence differs from germline, possibly due to a read error. The genes are TRBV6-6 and TRBJ1-4; 9 nucleotides line up with TRBD1. The CDR3 runs 16 residues. Per germline, CDR1 MNHNY and CDR2 SVGAGI (reference sequence). The CDR3 is CASIRPGQGRNEELFF. The CDR3 nucleotides read TGTGCCAGCATTCGCCCCGGACAGGGGCGGAATGAAGAACTGTTTTTT.

This clonotype has just a few counts. The rearrangement links TRBV11-2 to TRBJ1-2; 11 nucleotides line up with TRBD1. Germline trimming cut 7 bases from V and 6 bases from J; bases unmatched to any gene: 10. This CDR3 has 15 amino acids. Germline V lookup: CDR1 SGHAT, CDR2 FQNNGV. CDR3: CASTLWGQGDDGYTF. CDR3 nucleotide sequence: TGTGCCAGCACCCTATGGGGACAGGGGGACGATGGCTACACCTTC.

This clonotype was counted only a few times. In DNA, the CDR3 is TGTGCCATCGGTGCGGCGGGAGCAAACTACGAGCAGTACTTC. Residues: CAIGAAGANYEQYF. The V gene is TRBV10-3, the J gene TRBJ2-7; 7 bases agree with TRBD2. The CDR3 is 14 residues long. Germline-derived CDR1 and CDR2 are ENHRY and SYGVKD. The V and J ends lost 8 bases and 3 bases, in that order; junction bases with no gene match: 10.

This clonotype was found a few times. V is TRBV24-1 and J is TRBJ2-3, with unresolved D. Trimming took 9 bases from V and 9 from J, leaving 15 bases between them. Germline CDR1 reads KGHDR; CDR2 reads SFDVKD. CDR3 length: 12 amino acids. CDR3 DNA: TGTGCCACCTCGACCGACCTGGGGACGCAGTATTTT. Translation: CATSTDLGTQYF.

A remark on this clonotype: The junction does not match germline at one end; this may be a read error. V gene TRBV11-2 combines with J gene TRBJ1-3, with TRBD1 as a possible D gene (5 bases). Per germline, CDR1 SGHAT and CDR2 FQNNGV. CDR3 size: 17 residues. The CDR3, as DNA: TGTGCCAGCAGCTTATTTTTGCAGGGATACTTTGGAAGCACCATATATTTT. Translating it yields CASSLFLQGYFGSTIYF.

This sequence joins TRBV7-2 and TRBJ2-1, with 9 nucleotides matching TRBD1. The CDR3 runs 19 residues. V was clipped by 11 bases and J by 0 bases; unmatched bases: 20. The germline V gene has CDR1 SGHTA and CDR2 FQGNSA. CDR3 DNA: TGTGCCGGCCATACACCGGGACAGGGAGGTCCTAGCTCCTACAATGAGCAGTTCTTC. Translated, it gives CAGHTPGQGGPSSYNEQFF.

This clonotype was observed a few times. The rearrangement joins TRBV3-1 to TRBJ1-1; TRBD1 might be the D (5 bases). The ends were cut back, 7 bases at V and 6 bases at J, with 9 bases in the middle. Germline CDR1 LGHDT, CDR2 YNNKEL (reference sequence). The CDR3 is made up of 11 amino acids. The CDR3 sequence: CASTRGAEAFF. CDR3 sequence (DNA): TGTGCCAGCACTCGGGGGGCTGAAGCTTTCTTT. The whole variable domain, filled in from reference TRBV3-1 and TRBJ1-1, reads DTAVSQTPKYLVTQMGNDKSIKCEQNLGHDTMYWYKQDSKKFLKIMFSYNNKELIINETVPNRFSPKSPDKAHLNLHINSLELGDSAVYFCASTRGAEAFFGQGTRLTVV.

The sample holds a few counts of this clonotype. The rearrangement joins TRBV4-1 to TRBJ2-3, with 14 positions matching TRBD2. The trim removed 7 bases at V and 7 bases at J, leaving 10 bases unmatched. CDR1 is MGHRA and CDR2 is YSYEKL in the germline V gene. The CDR3 is 16 amino acids. CDR3 DNA: TGCGCCAGCACTAAGGGACTAGCGGGGGAGGTAAATACGCAGTATTTT. Amino acid sequence: CASTKGLAGEVNTQYF.

This clonotype appeared a few times. The chain recombines TRBV19 with TRBJ1-1; 9 nucleotides align to TRBD1. Germline CDR1 is LNHDA and CDR2 is SQIVND (reference sequence). There are 13 residues in the CDR3. V lost 7 bases, J lost 7 bases, and 7 bases stayed unmatched. CDR3 coding DNA: TGTGCCAGTAATCGGGGACAGGGTCTTGAAGCTTTCTTT. Protein: CASNRGQGLEAFF.

The V and J genes are TRBV7-8 and TRBJ2-2; 7 bases are a match to TRBD2. This CDR3 has 16 amino acids. Germline lookup yields CDR1 SGHVS and CDR2 FQNEAQ. The J segment lost 4 bases and the V segment lost 1 base, leaving 6 bases of the junction unmatched. CDR3: CASSLGASGVTGELFF. DNA for the CDR3: TGTGCCAGCAGCTTAGGGGCTAGCGGCGTCACCGGGGAGCTGTTTTTT.

The chain recombines TRBV18 with TRBJ2-1; 10 bases are shared with TRBD1. The CDR3 sequence is 13 residues long. Germline CDR1 is KGHSH and CDR2 is LQKENI. The trim removed 3 bases at V and 8 bases at J, leaving 1 base unmatched. The CDR3 loop reads CASSPGTGDEQFF. The CDR3 nucleotides are TGTGCCAGCTCACCCGGGACAGGGGATGAGCAGTTCTTC.

Turning to this clonotype: The junction departs from the called germline gene at one end, perhaps through a read error. The chain couples TRBV5-1 to TRBJ1-4; D remains unclear. The CDR3 sequence is 15 residues long. Germline-derived CDR1 and CDR2 are SGHRS and YFSETQ. The chain's CDR3 is CANSRLGATNEKLFF. The CDR3 DNA follows: TGCGCCAACAGCCGCCTTGGTGCAACTAATGAAAAACTGTTTTTT. Looking up the rest from reference TRBV5-1 and TRBJ1-4 gives the full variable domain: KAGVTQTPRYLIKTRGQQVTLSCSPISGHRSVSWYQQTPGQGLQFLFEYFSETQRNKGNFPGRFSGRQFSNSRSEMNVSTLELGDSALYLCANSRLGATNEKLFFGSGTQLSVL.

Of note for this clonotype: No conserved phenylalanine or tryptophan is present at the end of the CDR3, so a read error is the likely explanation. The limits of the CDR3 on the DNA are not certain, so only TCRdb's listed CDR3 is given. The rearrangement uses TRBV5-6 and TRBJ1-1. Germline CDR1 SGHDT, CDR2 YYEEEE. Counting both end residues, the CDR3 totals 12 amino acids. This CDR3 reads CASSLRQGQRTV.

This clonotype was detected a few times. The V call is TRBV18, the J call TRBJ1-1; D is uncertain. Germline loops: CDR1 KGHSH, CDR2 LQKENI. The V end lost 5 bases, the J end lost 5 bases, and 15 bases lay between the germline ends. This CDR3 has 14 amino acids. CDR3 loop: CASSSPGDLTEAFF. DNA for the CDR3: TGTGCCAGCTCATCCCCGGGTGATCTGACTGAAGCTTTCTTT.

The chain has TRBV7-2 and TRBJ2-7; tentative D call: TRBD1 (5 bases). This CDR3 has 15 amino acids. Trimming removed 2 bases at V and 0 bases at J, with 11 bases between. Germline loops: CDR1 SGHTA, CDR2 FQGNSA. CDR3 bases: TGTGCCAGCAGCTTAACAGGTCTGGGCTCCTACGAGCAGTACTTC. Translated, it gives CASSLTGLGSYEQYF.

This clonotype has more than one count but fewer than ten. The chain is built from TRBV18 and TRBJ2-3; the D gene is possibly TRBD2 (6 bases). V was shortened by 3 bases and J by 3 bases, with 13 bases between the two germline ends. The length of the CDR3 is 15 residues. Germline V gives CDR1 KGHSH, CDR2 LQKENI. CDR3 sequence (DNA): TGTGCCAGCTCACCCGGAGGGGCCGGGACAGATACGCAGTATTTT. It yields the protein CASSPGGAGTDTQYF.

The chain links TRBV14 to TRBJ2-1; 7 positions match TRBD1. The CDR3 is made up of 17 amino acids. After removal of 0 bases from V and 0 bases from J, the junction contained 5 bases not matched to a gene. Germline loops: CDR1 SGHDN, CDR2 FVKESK. The CDR3 sequence: CASSQDHGDSSYNEQFF. CDR3 DNA: TGTGCCAGCAGCCAAGATCACGGGGACAGCTCCTACAATGAGCAGTTCTTC. Filled out from reference TRBV14 and TRBJ2-1, the complete variable domain reads EAGVTQFPSHSVIEKGQTVTLRCDPISGHDNLYWYRRVMGKEIKFLLHFVKESKQDESGMPNNRFLAERTGGTYSTLKVQPAELEDSGVYFCASSQDHGDSSYNEQFFGPGTRLTVL.

The chain recombines TRBV19 with TRBJ2-3; maybe TRBD1 (6 bases). V was shortened by 1 base and J by 5 bases, with 10 bases between the two germline ends. Per the germline V gene, CDR1 is LNHDA and CDR2 is SQIVND (reference sequence). This CDR3 spans 14 amino acids. The CDR3 DNA is TGTGCCAGTAGTATAGTACCAGGGGAAGATACGCAGTATTTT. It translates to CASSIVPGEDTQYF.

This clonotype was detected a few times. The chain couples TRBV20-1 to TRBJ2-5, with D possibly called TRBD1 or TRBD2 (6 bases each). Germline V lookup: CDR1 DFQATT, CDR2 SNEGSKA (reference sequence). The ends were cut back, 4 bases at V and 2 bases at J, with 8 bases in the middle. This CDR3 has 12 amino acids. CDR3 coding DNA: TGCAGTGCTAAGGGGGGTCAAGAGACCCAGTACTTC. Amino acids: CSAKGGQETQYF.

The V gene is TRBV7-2, the J gene TRBJ1-1, with D possibly TRBD1 on 5 matching bases. The V end was cut by 4 bases, the J end by 4 bases, with 13 bases between. Per the germline V gene, CDR1 is SGHTA and CDR2 is FQGNSA. The CDR3 extends over 14 amino acids. The CDR3 spells CASSSLRGGTEAFF. For the CDR3, the DNA is TGTGCCAGCAGCTCGCTGAGGGGTGGCACTGAAGCTTTCTTT.